These T cell receptor beta chains were read from a single sample in a study of early T cells in non-severe SARS-CoV-2 infection. TCRdb processed the 5' RACE reads anew with MiXCR; each CDR3 protein has one entry. The sample has tens of thousands of distinct CDR3 sequences, 3.9% seen once; the top ten hold less than 12%. The specimen was whole blood. The receptors stem from an adult who was a healthcare worker with PCR-confirmed SARS-CoV-2 infection or an uninfected control (not recorded which). CDR3s include the opening cysteine and the closing phenylalanine or tryptophan. D genes are given only for firm matches. The listing skips clone size in some rows; elsewhere it reads once, few, many or a size class.

v_call	j_call	clone_size	d_call	cdr3_aa	cdr3_nt
TRBV29-1	TRBJ1-5	many	NA	CSATTGNNQPQHF	TGCAGCGCCACGACAGGTAACAATCAGCCCCAGCATTTT
TRBV7-2	TRBJ2-3	many	NA	CASSLGPSDARTDTQYF	TGTGCCAGCAGCTTAGGGCCGTCGGATGCACGAACAGATACGCAGTATTTT
TRBV6-2/TRBV6-3	TRBJ1-5	many	NA	CASSYLAGFINQPQHF	TGTGCCAGCAGTTACTTAGCCGGGTTCATCAATCAGCCCCAGCATTTT
TRBV28	TRBJ2-7	many	NA	CASSEAISSYEQYF	TGTGCCAGCAGTGAGGCTATCTCCTCCTACGAGCAGTACTTC
TRBV20-1	TRBJ2-4	many	TRBD2	CSARLAGGEGLAKNIQYF	TGCAGTGCTAGACTAGCGGGAGGGGAGGGGCTAGCCAAAAACATTCAGTACTTC
TRBV5-1	TRBJ2-3	many	NA	CASSQGRADTQYF	TGCGCCAGCAGCCAGGGCAGAGCAGATACGCAGTATTTT
TRBV19	TRBJ2-4	many	TRBD2	CASSTQSRTSGSNIQYF	TGTGCCAGTAGTACCCAGTCTAGGACTAGCGGGAGCAACATTCAGTACTTC
TRBV3-1	TRBJ2-3	many	NA	CASSQPGSTDTQYF	TGTGCCAGCAGCCAACCGGGCAGCACAGATACGCAGTATTTT
TRBV7-2	TRBJ2-1	many	TRBD2	CASSVSGGRTSGNNEQFF	TGTGCCAGCAGCGTATCTGGCGGCAGGACTAGCGGAAACAATGAGCAGTTCTTC
TRBV20-1	TRBJ1-2	many	NA	CSARDRTAFYGYTF	TGCAGTGCTAGAGATCGAACGGCTTTCTATGGCTACACCTTC
TRBV20-1	TRBJ1-5	NA	NA	CSASTAQHAQPQHF	TGCAGTGCTAGTACCGCACAGCATGCTCAGCCCCAGCATTTT
TRBV7-2	TRBJ2-3	NA	NA	CASSKATFRTDTQYF	TGTGCCAGCAGTAAAGCTACTTTCCGTACAGATACGCAGTATTTT
TRBV12-3/TRBV12-4	TRBJ2-1	few	TRBD2	CASSFKTSGYNEQFF	TGTGCCAGCAGTTTTAAGACTAGCGGTTACAATGAGCAGTTCTTC
TRBV29-1	TRBJ2-5	few	NA	CSDPGPRIQTQYF	TGCAGCGACCCGGGACCCCGAATACAGACCCAGTACTTC
TRBV4-1	TRBJ2-3	many	NA	CASSQDRMGSTDTQYF	TGCGCCAGCAGCCAAGATCGGATGGGGTCCACAGATACGCAGTATTTT
TRBV28	TRBJ2-7	many	NA	CASSLRPYEQYF	TGTGCCAGCAGCCTTCGGCCCTACGAGCAGTACTTC
TRBV10-3	TRBJ2-5	many	NA	CAISESREAGSETQYF	TGTGCCATCAGTGAGTCTAGGGAAGCTGGATCGGAGACCCAGTACTTC
TRBV27	TRBJ2-7	many	NA	CASSRAGTGTYEQYF	TGTGCCAGCAGCCGAGCCGGGACGGGGACCTACGAGCAGTACTTC
TRBV7-9	TRBJ1-6	many	NA	CASSFGFRDSPLHF	TGTGCCAGCAGCTTTGGGTTTCGTGATTCACCCCTCCACTTT
TRBV20-1	TRBJ1-1	NA	NA	CSARDIGRTEAFF	TGCAGTGCTAGAGATATAGGTCGCACTGAAGCTTTCTTT
TRBV6-2/TRBV6-3	TRBJ1-5	many	NA	CASSSTVWQGNQPQHF	TGTGCCAGCAGCTCTACTGTTTGGCAGGGCAATCAGCCCCAGCATTTT
TRBV28	TRBJ2-3	many	NA	CASSTLESGFTDTQYF	TGTGCCAGCAGCACCTTGGAATCAGGGTTCACAGATACGCAGTATTTT
TRBV6-6	TRBJ2-2	many	NA	CASSYGRMEGTGELFF	TGTGCCAGCAGTTACGGCCGAATGGAGGGCACCGGGGAGCTGTTTTTT
TRBV7-2	TRBJ1-1	many	NA	CASSRIMNTEAFF	TGTGCCAGCAGCCGGATTATGAACACTGAAGCTTTCTTT
TRBV12-3/TRBV12-4	TRBJ1-2	many	NA	CASSLRTELYGYTF	TGTGCCAGCAGTTTGAGAACAGAATTATATGGCTACACCTTC
TRBV12-3/TRBV12-4	TRBJ2-4	many	NA	CASSPRTVAKNIQYF	TGTGCCAGCAGTCCCAGGACGGTAGCCAAAAACATTCAGTACTTC
TRBV4-1	TRBJ2-5	few	NA	CASSQVVGPETQYF	TGCGCCAGCAGCCAAGTTGTGGGCCCAGAGACCCAGTACTTC
TRBV7-2	TRBJ1-5	many	NA	CASSVTVTGNQPQHF	TGTGCCAGCAGCGTTACGGTGACGGGCAATCAGCCCCAGCATTTT
TRBV7-6	TRBJ2-1	many	TRBD2	CASSLGWDYYNEQFF	TGTGCCAGCAGCTTAGGATGGGACTACTACAATGAGCAGTTCTTC
TRBV15	TRBJ2-1	many	TRBD2	CATSRILGWEGPTEQFF	TGTGCCACCAGCAGAATCCTTGGGTGGGAGGGCCCGACTGAGCAGTTCTTC
TRBV12-3/TRBV12-4	TRBJ1-5	many	NA	CASNSQGRQPQHF	TGTGCCAGCAACTCACAGGGACGGCAGCCCCAGCATTTT
TRBV7-2	TRBJ1-4	many	TRBD1	CASSWTGGEKLFF	TGTGCCAGCAGCTGGACAGGGGGCGAAAAACTGTTTTTT
TRBV4-3	TRBJ2-3	many	TRBD2	CASSQEIGSGRTSITDTQYF	TGCGCCAGCAGCCAAGAGATAGGTAGCGGGAGGACCTCAATCACAGATACGCAGTATTTT
TRBV7-3	TRBJ2-1	many	NA	CASSQRLGDTYNEQFF	TGTGCCAGCAGCCAAAGGCTTGGAGACACCTACAATGAGCAGTTCTTC
TRBV10-3	TRBJ2-7	many	NA	CAISQGRGSGEQYF	TGTGCCATCAGCCAGGGGCGCGGGAGTGGCGAGCAGTACTTC
TRBV4-3	TRBJ1-5	NA	NA	CASSQDLNVRGGVGNQPQHF	TGCGCCAGCAGCCAAGATCTAAATGTAAGGGGGGGTGTAGGCAATCAGCCCCAGCATTTT
TRBV7-9	TRBJ2-1	many	NA	CASSLTGSTRGAEQFF	TGTGCCAGCAGCTTAACTGGATCGACTAGGGGTGCTGAGCAGTTCTTC
TRBV9	TRBJ1-2	NA	NA	CASSVDGGLFSVDGYTF	TGTGCCAGCAGCGTCGATGGGGGACTGTTTTCCGTCGATGGCTACACCTTC
TRBV30	TRBJ1-1	many	NA	CAWRQNTEAFF	TGTGCCTGGAGGCAGAACACTGAAGCTTTCTTT
TRBV9	TRBJ2-7	NA	TRBD1	CASSVGTDTYEQYF	TGTGCCAGCAGCGTCGGGACAGACACCTACGAGCAGTACTTC
TRBV4-3	TRBJ1-4	many	NA	CASSQELGLNEKLFF	TGCGCCAGCAGCCAAGAATTGGGATTGAATGAAAAACTGTTTTTT
TRBV5-1	TRBJ2-1	many	NA	CASSLPTKDEQFF	TGCGCCAGCAGCTTGCCGACTAAAGATGAGCAGTTCTTC
TRBV2	TRBJ1-2	many	NA	CASSDFSTDNYGYTF	TGTGCCAGCAGTGATTTCTCGACAGACAACTATGGCTACACCTTC
TRBV4-3	TRBJ2-3	few	TRBD2	CASSQETSGIPDTQYF	TGCGCCAGCAGCCAAGAAACTAGCGGGATCCCAGATACGCAGTATTTT
TRBV6-1	TRBJ2-7	many	NA	CASSERWLTRVEQYF	TGTGCCAGCAGTGAAAGATGGCTCACCCGGGTCGAGCAGTACTTC
TRBV3-1	TRBJ2-3	many	TRBD2	CASKKSSGSTDTQYF	TGTGCCAGCAAGAAATCTAGCGGGAGTACAGATACGCAGTATTTT
TRBV12-3/TRBV12-4	TRBJ2-5	many	TRBD1	CASSVTGQETQYF	TGTGCCAGCAGTGTGACAGGGCAAGAGACCCAGTACTTC
TRBV6-4	TRBJ2-2	many	TRBD2	CASKRTSGSTTGELFF	TGTGCCAGCAAGAGGACTAGCGGTTCGACCACCGGGGAGCTGTTTTTT
TRBV12-3/TRBV12-4	TRBJ1-1	few	NA	CASSKMGGNTEAFF	TGTGCCAGCAGCAAAATGGGTGGGAACACTGAAGCTTTCTTT
TRBV12-3/TRBV12-4	TRBJ1-1	many	NA	CASSRGPLTGYTEAFF	TGTGCCAGCAGCCGAGGGCCGTTAACTGGGTACACTGAAGCTTTCTTT
TRBV6-6	TRBJ2-7	few	NA	CATSRQTRYEQYF	TGTGCCACCTCACGACAGACTAGATACGAGCAGTACTTC
TRBV10-3	TRBJ2-5	many	NA	CATSFRDPQETQYF	TGTGCCACTTCTTTCCGGGACCCACAAGAGACCCAGTACTTC
TRBV6-5	TRBJ2-7	NA	NA	CATRSGISSYEQYF	TGTGCCACTAGGTCCGGGATATCCTCCTACGAGCAGTACTTC
TRBV28	TRBJ2-3	many	TRBD1	CASSRDRTTDTQYF	TGTGCCAGCAGCCGGGACAGAACCACAGATACGCAGTATTTT
TRBV5-5	TRBJ2-3	NA	TRBD1	CASSLWTGVSDTQYF	TGTGCCAGCAGCTTGTGGACAGGGGTTTCAGATACGCAGTATTTT
TRBV6-5	TRBJ1-2	NA	NA	CASSPKGSSYGYTF	TGTGCCAGCAGTCCTAAGGGATCGAGCTATGGCTACACCTTC
TRBV7-6	TRBJ2-7	many	TRBD2	CASSSEAGGRSYEQYF	TGTGCCAGCAGCTCCGAAGCGGGAGGACGATCATACGAGCAGTACTTC